Presented here are 15 T cell receptor beta chains from one specimen sequenced in a study of T cells in Graves' hyperthyroidism and ophthalmopathy. From RNA transcripts, TCR beta CDR3 regions were amplified. The HTBI set primed first-round TCR CDR3 RT-PCR. A single record per CDR3 protein comes from TCRdb applying MiXCR to the multiplex PCR reads. The sample contains a few hundred thousand distinct CDR3 sequences, less than 25% of which appear only once. The sequencing input was blood. These receptors were taken from a young man with Graves' hyperthyroidism.

This clonotype was seen many times. The rearrangement links TRBV6-5 to TRBJ2-7, with TRBD1 identical over 7 bases. CDR1 and CDR2 (germline): MNHEY, SVGAGI. The CDR3 totals 15 residues. V lost 0 bases, J lost 4 bases, and 6 bases stayed unmatched. CDR3 sequence (DNA): TGTGCCAGCAGTTACTCGACAGGGAGCTTGTACGAGCAGTACTTC. Translating gives CASSYSTGSLYEQYF.

In the case of this clonotype: A junction boundary mismatches the germline segment, possibly from a read error. The chain combines TRBV12-3 or TRBV12-4 with TRBJ1-5; 11 bases align to TRBD1. This CDR3 spans 15 amino acids. The CDR3 reads CASSLGTGGNRPQHF. The CDR3 coding sequence is TGTGCCAGCAGTCTTGGGACAGGGGGTAATCGGCCCCAGCATTTT.

This clonotype was detected a few times. The V gene is TRBV12-3 or TRBV12-4, the J gene TRBJ2-5; 11 nucleotides align to TRBD1. This CDR3 region has 14 residues. V was clipped by 6 bases and J by 5 bases; unmatched bases: 5. The CDR3 DNA reads TGTGCCAGCAGACAGGACAGGGGGCGTGAGACCCAGTACTTC. Its translation is CASRQDRGRETQYF.

This clonotype turned up a few times. The chain has TRBV5-4 and TRBJ2-5, with TRBD1 matching 9 bases. With 0 bases clipped from V and 2 bases from J, the junction kept 2 bases outside the gene matches. The germline V gene has CDR1 SGHNT and CDR2 YYREEE (reference sequence). The CDR3 extends over 15 amino acids. The CDR3 loop reads CASSLAQGAQETQYF. The CDR3 region has the DNA TGTGCCAGCAGCTTGGCACAGGGGGCACAAGAGACCCAGTACTTC.

The chain links TRBV30 to TRBJ1-2, with D perhaps matching TRBD1 (6 bases). Deletions cut 1 base from V and 3 bases from J, with 9 bases between. This CDR3 region has 13 residues. Germline V gene lookup returns CDR1 GTSNPN and CDR2 SVGIG (reference sequence). The DNA for the CDR3 is TGTGCCTGGAGTGAAGGGGGGTACTATGGCTACACCTTC. This sequence encodes CAWSEGGYYGYTF.

This clonotype has ten or more counts. V gene TRBV15 combines with J gene TRBJ2-5; no reliable D call. The V end was cut by 8 bases, the J end by 0 bases, with 13 bases between. The germline gives CDR1 LNHNV, CDR2 YYDKDF (reference sequence). The CDR3 extends over 14 amino acids. CDR3 sequence reads: CATSSWEDQETQYF. The CDR3 region has the DNA TGTGCCACCTCTTCCTGGGAAGACCAAGAGACCCAGTACTTC.

This clonotype has a handful of counts. This sequence joins TRBV27 and TRBJ1-5, with D possibly matching TRBD1 (5 bases). The CDR3 contains 15 residues. V gave up 4 bases and J gave up 10 bases, with 20 bases separating them. Germline V gene sequence: CDR1 MNHEY, CDR2 SMNVEV (reference sequence). The CDR3 DNA reads as TGTGCCAGCAGTTCCCGATGGGGGTCCCTAGGACCCCAGCATTTT. Its protein product is CASSSRWGSLGPQHF.

V and J are TRBV7-3 and TRBJ1-1, with TRBD1 matching over 8 bases. CDR3 length: 13 amino acids. Germline CDR1 reads SGHTA; CDR2 reads FQGTGA. Trimming took 3 bases from V and 9 from J; bases not matched to a gene: 6. The CDR3 bases are TGTGCCAGCAGCTTCACACGACAGGGGAAAGCTTTCTTT. Its translation: CASSFTRQGKAFF.

This clonotype was counted at least ten times. The genes are TRBV12-3 or TRBV12-4 and TRBJ1-2; tentative D call: TRBD1 (5 bases). The germline V and J ends were trimmed by 3 bases and 7 bases, with 12 bases remaining between them. The CDR3 is 13 amino acids. Here the CDR3 DNA reads TGTGCCAGCAGTTTGGGGGTTACCATTGGCTACACCTTC. This sequence encodes CASSLGVTIGYTF.

This clonotype was picked up many times. The V gene is TRBV12-3 or TRBV12-4, the J gene TRBJ2-4, with D tentatively TRBD1 (5 bases). V lost 4 bases and J lost 3, with 13 bases in between. The CDR3 is made up of 15 amino acids. The chain's CDR3 is CASSSSREGKNIQYF. CDR3 DNA: TGTGCCAGCAGTTCATCCAGGGAAGGCAAAAACATTCAGTACTTC.

In this sample, this clonotype turned up once. The V call is TRBV20-1, the J call TRBJ2-7; the D is unclear. The CDR3 totals 14 residues. Germline V gene data show CDR1 as DFQATT and CDR2 as SNEGSKA (reference sequence). The V end lost 3 bases, the J end lost 6 bases, and 18 bases lay between the germline ends. CDR3 in amino acids: CSASDRYLTLEQYF. DNA for the CDR3: TGCAGTGCTAGCGACCGTTACCTTACCCTCGAGCAGTACTTC.

The chain links TRBV19 to TRBJ1-5; D is unresolved. The CDR3 loop spans 13 amino acids. With 4 bases removed from V and 2 bases from J, the gap between germline ends came to 6 bases. In germline, CDR1 is LNHDA, CDR2 SQIVND (reference sequence). The CDR3 nucleotides are TGTGCCAGTAGTACCGGACGCAATCAGCCCCAGCATTTT. Translating gives CASSTGRNQPQHF.

This chain uses TRBV7-2 with TRBJ2-7; 9 bases match TRBD2. The CDR3 spans 15 residues. V trimming: 2 bases; J trimming: 4 bases; junction bases outside the gene matches: 6. Germline CDR1 and CDR2: SGHTA and FQGNSA. As DNA, the CDR3 is TGTGCCAGCAGCTTATTTAGCGGGAGTAATTACGAGCAGTACTTC. Translated: CASSLFSGSNYEQYF.

The DNA of the CDR3 is TGTGCCAGCAGCTTCAGGAGGCGGGACAGCCAAAACATTCAGTACTTC. Translating gives CASSFRRRDSQNIQYF. The gene calls are TRBV7-8 and TRBJ2-4; perhaps TRBD1 as D (7 bases). Germline CDR1 reads SGHVS; CDR2 reads FQNEAQ. The CDR3 has 16 residues. V dropped 3 bases and J dropped 5 bases, with 17 bases sitting between them. The full variable domain, rest sourced from reference TRBV7-8 and TRBJ2-4, is GAGVSQSPRYKVAKRGQDVALRCDPISGHVSLFWYQQALGQGPEFLTYFQNEAQLDKSGLPSDRFFAERPEGSVSTLKIQRTQQEDSAVYLCASSFRRRDSQNIQYFGAGTRLSVL.

The genes are TRBV27 and TRBJ2-7; 9 bases match TRBD1. CDR1 and CDR2 (germline): MNHEY, SMNVEV (reference sequence). Germline trimming cut 9 bases from V and 0 bases from J; bases unmatched to any gene: 0. CDR3 length: 12 amino acids. The CDR3 here is CARDRGSYEQYF. In nucleotides, the CDR3 is TGTGCCAGGGACAGGGGCTCCTACGAGCAGTACTTC.